The sequence of this T cell receptor beta chain was determined in a study of T cell responses to AZD1222 COVID-19 vaccine. Broader study findings: Reportedly, nearly half of unique spike TCRs recognized epitopes outside B.1.351/B.1.1.7 mutations. White British people made up most donors, females outnumbered males, and clonal diversity was possibly underestimated. Elevations in Spike-specific TCR breadth and depth followed administration of two AZD1222 doses.

Germline V gives CDR1 LNHDA, CDR2 SQIVND (reference sequence). There are 22 residues in the CDR3. J gave up 0 bases and V 6 bases, and 20 bases lay outside the gene matches. Clones were read by immunoSEQ multiplex PCR, and TCRdb kept only the in-frame ones, dropping some. The top ten hold 13% to 15% of the sample, which has fewer than 150,000 clones, 80% to 95% seen once. In the case of this clone: As yet, its antigen is unknown.

The sample consisted of peripheral blood, taken on day 0 of AZD1222 vaccination. V and J are TRBV19 and TRBJ2-3; TRBD2 agrees at 14 bases. This receptor was identified in an adult in good health. The CDR3 reads CASSRRVRSGTSGSISTDTQYF. CDR3 DNA: TGTGCCAGTAGCCGGAGGGTCCGAAGCGGGACTAGCGGGAGTATTAGCACAGATACGCAGTATTTT.